This T cell receptor (beta chain) was observed in a study of control samples from healthy donors and cancer patients. In its sample, this clone was seen once. The CDR3 consists of 17 residues. In germline, CDR1 is KGHSH, CDR2 LQKENI. The V end lost 2 bases, the J end lost 2 bases, and 18 bases lay between the germline ends. Generated by immunoSEQ multiplex PCR, the TCRdb table keeps only in-frame clones and is missing some. The sample holds 100,000 or so clones, 90% to 95% seen once. This receptor was identified in a woman aged 25 to 45 in good health. The chain joins TRBV18 to TRBJ1-1; D is perhaps TRBD1 (6 bases). The material sequenced was blood. DNA for the CDR3: TGTGCCAGCTCACCATTTTCATCGGGACACTCAAACACTGAAGCTTTCTTT. Translation: CASSPFSSGHSNTEAFF.